This T cell receptor (beta chain) was retrieved from a study of blood T cell repertoires in COVID-19. The wider study: The United States, Italy and Spain provided the acute and convalescent COVID-19 samples. From T cells, B-cell-depleted T cells, or PBMCs came the material, which was cDNA or gDNA.

Authors' methods: Reference gene primer amplification gave nucleated cell count estimates. Some clones are missing from TCRdb's copy, which holds only in-frame ones; the method was immunoSEQ multiplex PCR. V and J calls and clone size come straight from that table; D and trimming were deduced from the DNA. The table includes roughly 220,000 clones, 70% to 90% detected once. V lost 1 base and J lost 4; bases outside the gene matches: 4. The germline gives CDR1 SGHAT, CDR2 FQNNGV. The CDR3 length is 15 residues. V is TRBV11-2 and J is TRBJ1-2; TRBD1 aligns across 9 bases. This TCR derives from a man aged 50-60 years who had recovered from COVID-19. The sample taken for sequencing was peripheral blood. The CDR3 region is CASSLGDRDLYGYTF. CDR3 bases: TGTGCCAGCAGCTTAGGGGACAGGGACCTCTATGGCTACACCTTC.